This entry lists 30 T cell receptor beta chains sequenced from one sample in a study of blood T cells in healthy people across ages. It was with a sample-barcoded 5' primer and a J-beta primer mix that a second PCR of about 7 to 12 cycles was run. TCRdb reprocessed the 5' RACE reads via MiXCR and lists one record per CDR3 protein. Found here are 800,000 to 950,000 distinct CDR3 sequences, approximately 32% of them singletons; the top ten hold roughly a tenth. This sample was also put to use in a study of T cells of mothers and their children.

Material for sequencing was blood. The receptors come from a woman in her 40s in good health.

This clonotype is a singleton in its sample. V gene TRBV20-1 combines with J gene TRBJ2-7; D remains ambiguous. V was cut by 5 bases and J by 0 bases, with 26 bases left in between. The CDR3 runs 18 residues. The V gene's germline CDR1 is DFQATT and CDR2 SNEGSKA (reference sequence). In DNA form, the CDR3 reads TGCAGTGCTGAAAGCACCTGGGGATGGCAACACGACTCCTACGAGCAGTACTTC. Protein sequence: CSAESTWGWQHDSYEQYF.

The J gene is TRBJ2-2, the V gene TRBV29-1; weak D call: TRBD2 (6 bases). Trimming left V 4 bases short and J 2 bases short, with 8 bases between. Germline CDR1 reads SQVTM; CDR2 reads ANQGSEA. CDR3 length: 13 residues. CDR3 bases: TGCAGCGTTGGGAGGGCAAACACCGGGGAGCTGTTTTTT. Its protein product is CSVGRANTGELFF.

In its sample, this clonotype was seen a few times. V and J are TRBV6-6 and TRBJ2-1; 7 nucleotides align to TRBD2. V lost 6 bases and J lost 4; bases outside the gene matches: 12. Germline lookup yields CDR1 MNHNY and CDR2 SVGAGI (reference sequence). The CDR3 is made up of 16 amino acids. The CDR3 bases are TGTGCCAGCAGCCGACCCAGCGGGGAGCCTTACAATGAGCAGTTCTTC. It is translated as CASSRPSGEPYNEQFF.

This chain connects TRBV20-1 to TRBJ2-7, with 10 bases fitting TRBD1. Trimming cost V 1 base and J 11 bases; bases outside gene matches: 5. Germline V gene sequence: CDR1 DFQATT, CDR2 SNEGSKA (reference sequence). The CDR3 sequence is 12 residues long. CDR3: CSARVGQGVEYF. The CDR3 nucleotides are TGCAGTGCTAGAGTCGGACAGGGGGTTGAGTACTTC.

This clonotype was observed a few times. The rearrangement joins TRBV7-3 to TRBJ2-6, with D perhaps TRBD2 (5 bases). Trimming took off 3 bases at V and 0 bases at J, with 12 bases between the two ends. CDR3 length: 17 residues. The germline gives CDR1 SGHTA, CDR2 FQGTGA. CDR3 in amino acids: CASSFRPGSSGANVLTF. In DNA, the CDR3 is TGTGCCAGCAGCTTTCGCCCGGGGTCCTCTGGGGCCAACGTCCTGACTTTC.

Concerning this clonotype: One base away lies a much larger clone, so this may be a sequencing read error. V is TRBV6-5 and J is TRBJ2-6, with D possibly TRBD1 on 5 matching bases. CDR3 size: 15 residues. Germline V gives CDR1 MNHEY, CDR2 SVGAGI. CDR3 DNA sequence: TGTGCCAGCAGCTACGACACAACTGGGGCCAACGTCCCGACTTTC. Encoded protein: CASSYDTTGANVPTF.

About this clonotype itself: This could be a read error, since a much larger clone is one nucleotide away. CDR3 protein: CASSLSGEEQYF. The CDR3 nucleotides read TGTGCCAGCAGCTTATCCGGGGAGGAGCAGTACTTC. The chain recombines TRBV7-2 with TRBJ2-7; D is perhaps TRBD2 (5 bases). Trimming cost V 2 bases and J 7 bases, with 9 bases left between them. Germline V gene lookup returns CDR1 SGHTA and CDR2 FQGNSA. The CDR3 length is 12 residues.

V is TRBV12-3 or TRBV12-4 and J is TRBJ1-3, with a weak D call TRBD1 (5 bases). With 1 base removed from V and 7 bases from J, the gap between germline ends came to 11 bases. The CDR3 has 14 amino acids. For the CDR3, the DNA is TGTGCCAGCAGTTTAGGTCGCCAGGGTAACACCATATATTTT. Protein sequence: CASSLGRQGNTIYF.

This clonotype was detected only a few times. The CDR3 protein is CSAGTGNEKLFF. CDR3 sequence (DNA): TGCAGTGCTGGTACAGGGAACGAAAAACTGTTTTTT. The gene calls are TRBV20-1 and TRBJ1-4; D is possibly TRBD1 (6 bases). The CDR3 is 12 amino acids. V was trimmed by 5 bases and J by 8 bases, leaving 12 bases between them. Germline lookup yields CDR1 DFQATT and CDR2 SNEGSKA (reference sequence).

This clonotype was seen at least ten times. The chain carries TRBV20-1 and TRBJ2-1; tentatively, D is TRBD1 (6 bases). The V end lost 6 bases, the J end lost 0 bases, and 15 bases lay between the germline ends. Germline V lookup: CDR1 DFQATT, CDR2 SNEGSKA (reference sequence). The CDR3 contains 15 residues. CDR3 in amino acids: CSAEGQTLSYNEQFF. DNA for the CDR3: TGCAGTGCCGAGGGACAAACGCTCTCCTACAATGAGCAGTTCTTC.

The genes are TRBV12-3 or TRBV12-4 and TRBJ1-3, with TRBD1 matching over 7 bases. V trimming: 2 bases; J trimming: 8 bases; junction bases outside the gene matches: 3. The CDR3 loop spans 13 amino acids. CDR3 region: CASSLRQGHTIYF. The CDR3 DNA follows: TGTGCCAGCAGTTTACGACAGGGACACACCATATATTTT.

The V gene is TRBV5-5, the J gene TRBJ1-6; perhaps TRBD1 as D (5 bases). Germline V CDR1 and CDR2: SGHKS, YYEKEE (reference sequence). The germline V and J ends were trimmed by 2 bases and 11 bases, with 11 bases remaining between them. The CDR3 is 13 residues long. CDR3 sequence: CASSLGTDPPLHF. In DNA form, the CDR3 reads TGTGCCAGCAGCTTAGGGACCGATCCACCCCTCCACTTT.

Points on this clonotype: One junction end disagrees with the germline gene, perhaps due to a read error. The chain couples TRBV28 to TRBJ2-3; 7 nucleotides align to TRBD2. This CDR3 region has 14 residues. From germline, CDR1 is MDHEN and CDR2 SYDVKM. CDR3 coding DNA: TGTGCCAGCAGGGGCGGGGGAGGCACAGATACGCGGTATTTT. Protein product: CASRGGGGTDTRYF.

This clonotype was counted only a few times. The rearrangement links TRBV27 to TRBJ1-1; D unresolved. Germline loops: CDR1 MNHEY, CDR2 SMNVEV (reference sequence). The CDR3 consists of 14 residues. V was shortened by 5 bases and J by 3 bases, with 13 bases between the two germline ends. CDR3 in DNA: TGTGCCAGCAGTCGGGCGGCGGCGGACACTGAAGCTTTCTTT. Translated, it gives CASSRAAADTEAFF.

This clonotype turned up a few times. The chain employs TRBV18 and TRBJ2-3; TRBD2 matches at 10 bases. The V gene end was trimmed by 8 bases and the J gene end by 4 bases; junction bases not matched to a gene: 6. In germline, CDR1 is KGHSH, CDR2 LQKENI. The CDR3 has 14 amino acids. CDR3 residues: CASKGTSASDTQYF. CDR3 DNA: TGTGCCAGCAAAGGGACTAGCGCGTCAGATACGCAGTATTTT.

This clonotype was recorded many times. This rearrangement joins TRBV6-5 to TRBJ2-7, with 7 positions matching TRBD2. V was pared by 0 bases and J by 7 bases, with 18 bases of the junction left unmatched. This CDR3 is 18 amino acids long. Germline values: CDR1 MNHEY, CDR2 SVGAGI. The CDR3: CASSYSSARAGLTGEQYF. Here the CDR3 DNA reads TGTGCCAGCAGTTACTCGTCGGCTCGAGCGGGGCTCACGGGGGAGCAGTACTTC.

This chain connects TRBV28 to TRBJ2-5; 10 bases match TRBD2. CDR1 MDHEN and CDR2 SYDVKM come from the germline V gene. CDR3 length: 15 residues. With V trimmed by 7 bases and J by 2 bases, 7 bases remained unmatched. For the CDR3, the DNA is TGTGCCAGCACCAAGGCAGCGGGAGGGCAAGAGACCCAGTACTTC. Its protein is CASTKAAGGQETQYF. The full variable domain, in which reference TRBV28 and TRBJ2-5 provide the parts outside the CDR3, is DVKVTQSSRYLVKRTGEKVFLECVQDMDHENMFWYRQDPGLGLRLIYFSYDVKMKEKGDIPEGYSVSREKKERFSLILESASTNQTSMYLCASTKAAGGQETQYFGPGTRLLVL.

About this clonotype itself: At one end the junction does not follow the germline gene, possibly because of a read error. DNA for the CDR3: TGCGCCAGCAGCTTGGAGGCACTTGGAAACACCGTATATTTT. This gives the protein CASSLEALGNTVYF. This sequence joins TRBV5-1 and TRBJ1-3; D gene unclear. Per the germline V gene, CDR1 is SGHRS and CDR2 is YFSETQ. CDR3 length equals 14 residues.

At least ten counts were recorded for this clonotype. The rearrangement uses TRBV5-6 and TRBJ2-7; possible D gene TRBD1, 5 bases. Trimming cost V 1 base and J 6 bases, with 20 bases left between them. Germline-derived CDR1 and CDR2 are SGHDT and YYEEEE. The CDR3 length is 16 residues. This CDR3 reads CASSLRSGIVVGEQYF. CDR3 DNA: TGTGCCAGCAGCTTGAGGTCAGGGATAGTGGTTGGCGAGCAGTACTTC.

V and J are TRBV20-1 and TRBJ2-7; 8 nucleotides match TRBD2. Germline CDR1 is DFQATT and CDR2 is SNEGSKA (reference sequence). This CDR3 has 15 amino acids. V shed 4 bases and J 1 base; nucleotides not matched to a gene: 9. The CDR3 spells CSATRGGTSSYEQYF. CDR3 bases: TGCAGTGCTACACGGGGGGGCACCAGTTCCTACGAGCAGTACTTC.

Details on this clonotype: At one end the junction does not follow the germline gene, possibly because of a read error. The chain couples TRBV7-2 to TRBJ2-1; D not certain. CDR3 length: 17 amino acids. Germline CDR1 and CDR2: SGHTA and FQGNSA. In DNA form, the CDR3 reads TGTGCCGGCAGCTTAGTTCCCCATTCTAGCTCCTACAATGAGCAGTTCTTC. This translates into CAGSLVPHSSSYNEQFF. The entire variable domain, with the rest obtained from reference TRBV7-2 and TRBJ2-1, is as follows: GAGVSQSPSNKVTEKGKDVELRCDPISGHTALYWYRQSLGQGLEFLIYFQGNSAPDKSGLPSDRFSAERTGGSVSTLTIQRTQQEDSAVYLCAGSLVPHSSSYNEQFFGPGTRLTVL.

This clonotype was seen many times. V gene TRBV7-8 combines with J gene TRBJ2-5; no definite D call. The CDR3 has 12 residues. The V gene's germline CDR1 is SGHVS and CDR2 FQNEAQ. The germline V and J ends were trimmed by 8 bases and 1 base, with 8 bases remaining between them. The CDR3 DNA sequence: TGTGCCAGCGCGGTTAGCCAAGAGACCCAGTACTTC. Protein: CASAVSQETQYF. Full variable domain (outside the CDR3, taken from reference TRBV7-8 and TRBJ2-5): GAGVSQSPRYKVAKRGQDVALRCDPISGHVSLFWYQQALGQGPEFLTYFQNEAQLDKSGLPSDRFFAERPEGSVSTLKIQRTQQEDSAVYLCASAVSQETQYFGPGTRLLVL.

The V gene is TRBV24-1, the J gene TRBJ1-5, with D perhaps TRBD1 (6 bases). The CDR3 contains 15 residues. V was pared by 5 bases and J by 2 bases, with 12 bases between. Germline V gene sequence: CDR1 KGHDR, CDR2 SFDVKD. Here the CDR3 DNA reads TGTGCCACCAGTGCCACGACAGGAGGCAATCAGCCCCAGCATTTT. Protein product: CATSATTGGNQPQHF.

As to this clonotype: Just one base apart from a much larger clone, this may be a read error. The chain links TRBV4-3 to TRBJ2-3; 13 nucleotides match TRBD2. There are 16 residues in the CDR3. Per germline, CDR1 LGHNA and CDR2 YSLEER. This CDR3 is CAGSRGLAGEVDTQYF. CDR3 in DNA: TGCGCCGGCAGCCGCGGACTAGCGGGGGAGGTAGATACGCAGTATTTT.

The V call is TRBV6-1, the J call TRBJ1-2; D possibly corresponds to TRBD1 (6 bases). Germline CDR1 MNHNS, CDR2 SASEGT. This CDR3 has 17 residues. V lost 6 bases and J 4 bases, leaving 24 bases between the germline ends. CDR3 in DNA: TGTGCCAGCAGACATACCCGAACAGGGCCCCAGGGCTATGGCTACACCTTC. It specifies CASRHTRTGPQGYGYTF.

As DNA, the CDR3 is TGTGCCAGCTCACCAGAGGCGCTTAACTCTGGAAACACCATATATTTT. Residues: CASSPEALNSGNTIYF. The chain recombines TRBV18 with TRBJ1-3; no firm D call. The germline CDR1 and CDR2 sequences are KGHSH and LQKENI. The CDR3 length is 16 residues. V lost 2 bases and J lost 0, with 11 bases in between.

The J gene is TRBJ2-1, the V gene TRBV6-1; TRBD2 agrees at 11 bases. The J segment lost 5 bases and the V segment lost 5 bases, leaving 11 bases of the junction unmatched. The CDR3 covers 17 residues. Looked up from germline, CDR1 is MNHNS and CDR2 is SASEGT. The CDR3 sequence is CASSPRIAGGPNNEQFF. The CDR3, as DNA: TGTGCCAGCAGTCCCCGGATAGCGGGGGGGCCTAACAATGAGCAGTTCTTC.

CDR3 sequence: CASSPIGRSGNHEQYF. As DNA, the CDR3 is TGTGCCAGCAGTCCCATCGGGCGTAGCGGGAACCACGAGCAGTACTTC. V is TRBV27 and J is TRBJ2-7; 8 bases are shared with TRBD2. The germline gives CDR1 MNHEY, CDR2 SMNVEV (reference sequence). The CDR3 totals 16 residues. The V gene end was trimmed by 5 bases and the J gene end by 5 bases; junction bases not matched to a gene: 14.

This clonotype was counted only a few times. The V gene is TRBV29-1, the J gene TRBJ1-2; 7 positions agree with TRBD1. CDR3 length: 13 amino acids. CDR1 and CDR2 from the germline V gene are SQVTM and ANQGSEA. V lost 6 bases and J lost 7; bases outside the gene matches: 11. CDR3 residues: CSVAETGLSGYTF. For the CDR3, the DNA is TGCAGCGTCGCCGAGACAGGGTTATCTGGCTACACCTTC. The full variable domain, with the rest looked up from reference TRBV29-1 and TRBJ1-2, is SAVISQKPSRDICQRGTSLTIQCQVDSQVTMMFWYRQQPGQSLTLIATANQGSEATYESGFVIDKFPISRPNLTFSTLTVSNMSPEDSSIYLCSVAETGLSGYTFGSGTRLTVV.

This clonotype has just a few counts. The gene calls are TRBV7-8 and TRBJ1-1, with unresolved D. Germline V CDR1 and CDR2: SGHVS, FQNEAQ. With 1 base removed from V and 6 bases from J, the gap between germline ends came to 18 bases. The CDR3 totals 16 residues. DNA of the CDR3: TGTGCCAGCAGCTTAGAGGGATTTGGGGTAATGTCTGAAGCTTTCTTT. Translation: CASSLEGFGVMSEAFF. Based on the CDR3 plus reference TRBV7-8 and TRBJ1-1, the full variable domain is GAGVSQSPRYKVAKRGQDVALRCDPISGHVSLFWYQQALGQGPEFLTYFQNEAQLDKSGLPSDRFFAERPEGSVSTLKIQRTQQEDSAVYLCASSLEGFGVMSEAFFGQGTRLTVV.